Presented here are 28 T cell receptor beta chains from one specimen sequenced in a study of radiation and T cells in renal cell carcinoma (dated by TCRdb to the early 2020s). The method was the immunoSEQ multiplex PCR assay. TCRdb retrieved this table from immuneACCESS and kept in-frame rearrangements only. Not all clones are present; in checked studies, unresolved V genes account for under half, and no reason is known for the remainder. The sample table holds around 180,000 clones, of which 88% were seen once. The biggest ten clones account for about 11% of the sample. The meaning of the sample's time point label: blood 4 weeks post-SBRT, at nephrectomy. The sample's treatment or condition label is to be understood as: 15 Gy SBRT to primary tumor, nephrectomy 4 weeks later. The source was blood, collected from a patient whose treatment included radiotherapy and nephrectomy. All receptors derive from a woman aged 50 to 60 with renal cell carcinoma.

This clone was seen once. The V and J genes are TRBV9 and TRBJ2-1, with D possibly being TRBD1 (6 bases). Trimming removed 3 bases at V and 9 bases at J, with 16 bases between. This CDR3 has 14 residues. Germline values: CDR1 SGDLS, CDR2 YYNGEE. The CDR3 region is CASSARDLRGEQFF. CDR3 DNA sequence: TGTGCCAGCAGCGCCCGGGATCTCAGGGGTGAGCAGTTCTTC.

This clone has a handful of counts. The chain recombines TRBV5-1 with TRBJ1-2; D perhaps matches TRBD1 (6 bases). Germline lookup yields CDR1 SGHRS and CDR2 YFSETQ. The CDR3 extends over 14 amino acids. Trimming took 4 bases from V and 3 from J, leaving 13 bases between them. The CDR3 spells CASSLQQGYYGYTF. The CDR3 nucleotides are TGCGCCAGCAGCCTACAACAGGGTTACTATGGCTACACCTTC.

The CDR3 nucleotides read TGTGCTAGTGGTTTGTTCCCGCGACAGAATTCACCCCTCCACTTT. Translating gives CASGLFPRQNSPLHF. The V call is TRBV12-5, the J call TRBJ1-6; TRBD1 is a possible D gene (5 bases). V shed 2 bases and J shed 7 bases, with 12 bases lying between them. CDR3 size: 15 residues. Germline V gene sequence: CDR1 LGHNT, CDR2 FRNRAP.

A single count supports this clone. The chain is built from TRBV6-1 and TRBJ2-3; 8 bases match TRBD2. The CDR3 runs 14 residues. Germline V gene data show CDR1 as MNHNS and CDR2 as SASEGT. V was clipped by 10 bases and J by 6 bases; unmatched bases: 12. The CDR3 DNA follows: TGTGCCACACTACTAGCGGTCCTCAGTGATACGCAGTATTTT. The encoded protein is CATLLAVLSDTQYF.

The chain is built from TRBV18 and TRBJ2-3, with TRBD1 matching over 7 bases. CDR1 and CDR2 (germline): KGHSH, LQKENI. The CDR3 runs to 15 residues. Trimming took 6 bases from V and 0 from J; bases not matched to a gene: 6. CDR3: CASSPGQTSTDTQYF. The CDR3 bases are TGTGCCAGCTCGCCGGGACAGACTAGCACAGATACGCAGTATTTT.

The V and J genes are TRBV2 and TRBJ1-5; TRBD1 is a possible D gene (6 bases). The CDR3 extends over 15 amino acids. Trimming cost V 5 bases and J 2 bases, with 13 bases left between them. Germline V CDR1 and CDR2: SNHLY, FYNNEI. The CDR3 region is CASSSQGIGNQPQHF. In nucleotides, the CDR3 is TGTGCCAGCAGTTCACAGGGAATTGGCAATCAGCCCCAGCATTTT. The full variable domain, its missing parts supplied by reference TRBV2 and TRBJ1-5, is EPEVTQTPSHQVTQMGQEVILRCVPISNHLYFYWYRQILGQKVEFLVSFYNNEISEKSEIFDDQFSVERPDGSNFTLKIRSTKLEDSAMYFCASSSQGIGNQPQHFGDGTRLSIL.

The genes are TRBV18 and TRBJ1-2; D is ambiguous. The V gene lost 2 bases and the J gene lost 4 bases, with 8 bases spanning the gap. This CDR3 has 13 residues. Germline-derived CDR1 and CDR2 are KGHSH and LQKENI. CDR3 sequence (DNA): TGTGCCAGCTCACCAAACGACGGCTATGGCTACACCTTC. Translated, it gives CASSPNDGYGYTF. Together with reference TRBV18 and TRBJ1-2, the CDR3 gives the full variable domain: NAGVMQNPRHLVRRRGQEARLRCSPMKGHSHVYWYRQLPEEGLKFMVYLQKENIIDESGMPKERFSAEFPKEGPSILRIQQVVRGDSAAYFCASSPNDGYGYTFGSGTRLTVV.

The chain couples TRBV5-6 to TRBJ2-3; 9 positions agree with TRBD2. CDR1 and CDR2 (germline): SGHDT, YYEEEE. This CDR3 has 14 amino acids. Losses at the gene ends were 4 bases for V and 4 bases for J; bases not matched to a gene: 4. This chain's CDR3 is CASSAGGPADTQYF. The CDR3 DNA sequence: TGTGCCAGCAGCGCGGGGGGGCCGGCAGATACGCAGTATTTT.

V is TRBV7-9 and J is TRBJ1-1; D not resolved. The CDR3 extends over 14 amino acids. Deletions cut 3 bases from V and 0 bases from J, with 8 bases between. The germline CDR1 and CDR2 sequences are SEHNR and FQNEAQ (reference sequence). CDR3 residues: CASSLERLNTEAFF. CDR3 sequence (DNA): TGTGCCAGCAGCTTGGAAAGGTTGAACACTGAAGCTTTCTTT.

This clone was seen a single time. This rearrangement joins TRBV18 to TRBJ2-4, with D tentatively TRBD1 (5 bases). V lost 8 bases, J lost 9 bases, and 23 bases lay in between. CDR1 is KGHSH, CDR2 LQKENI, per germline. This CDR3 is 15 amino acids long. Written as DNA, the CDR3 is TGTGCCAGCACCAATCAACCCGACAGCTTTGCCATTCAGTACTTC. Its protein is CASTNQPDSFAIQYF.

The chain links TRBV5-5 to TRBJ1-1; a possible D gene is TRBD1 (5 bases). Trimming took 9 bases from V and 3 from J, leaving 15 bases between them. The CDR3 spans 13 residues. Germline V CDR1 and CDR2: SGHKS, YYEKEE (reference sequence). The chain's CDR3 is CATTSQGYTEAFF. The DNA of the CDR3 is TGTGCCACGACCTCCCAGGGATACACTGAAGCTTTCTTT.

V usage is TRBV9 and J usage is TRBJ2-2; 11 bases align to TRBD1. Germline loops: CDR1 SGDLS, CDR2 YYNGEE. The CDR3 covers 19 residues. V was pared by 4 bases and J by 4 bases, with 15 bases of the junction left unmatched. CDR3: CASSKSYGTGGGTTGELFF. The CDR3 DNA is TGTGCCAGCAGCAAATCGTACGGGACAGGGGGAGGTACCACCGGGGAGCTGTTTTTT.

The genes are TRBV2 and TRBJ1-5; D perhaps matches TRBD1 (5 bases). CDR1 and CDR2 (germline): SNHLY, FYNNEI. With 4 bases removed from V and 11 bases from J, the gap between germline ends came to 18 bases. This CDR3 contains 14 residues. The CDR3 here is CASSGDRGIMAQHF. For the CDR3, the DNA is TGTGCCAGCAGTGGCGACAGAGGAATTATGGCCCAGCATTTT.

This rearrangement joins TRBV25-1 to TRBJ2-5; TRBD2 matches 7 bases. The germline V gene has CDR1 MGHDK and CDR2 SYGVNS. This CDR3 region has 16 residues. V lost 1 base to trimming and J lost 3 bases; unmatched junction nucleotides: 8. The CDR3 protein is CASSELVPGGKETQYF. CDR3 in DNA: TGTGCCAGCAGTGAATTAGTCCCGGGGGGAAAAGAGACCCAGTACTTC.

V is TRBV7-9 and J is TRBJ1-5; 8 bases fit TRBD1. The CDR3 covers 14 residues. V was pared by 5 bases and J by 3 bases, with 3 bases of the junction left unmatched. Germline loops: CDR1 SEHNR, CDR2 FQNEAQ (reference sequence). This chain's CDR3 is CASSMTGDNQPQHF. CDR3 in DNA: TGTGCCAGCAGCATGACAGGGGACAATCAGCCCCAGCATTTT.

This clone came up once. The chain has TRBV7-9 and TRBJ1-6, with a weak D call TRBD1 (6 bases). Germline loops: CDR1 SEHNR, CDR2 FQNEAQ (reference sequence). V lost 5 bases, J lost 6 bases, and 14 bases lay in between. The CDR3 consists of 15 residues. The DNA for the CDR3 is TGTGCCAGCAGCGCCCCGGGGGGCCGTAATTCACCCCTCCACTTT. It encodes CASSAPGGRNSPLHF. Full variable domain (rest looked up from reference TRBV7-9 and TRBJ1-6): DTGVSQNPRHKITKRGQNVTFRCDPISEHNRLYWYRQTLGQGPEFLTYFQNEAQLEKSRLLSDRFSAERPKGSFSTLEIQRTEQGDSAMYLCASSAPGGRNSPLHFGNGTRLTVT.

The CDR3 bases are TGTGCCAGCAGCTTAACCAATTCACCCCTCCACTTT. This gives the protein CASSLTNSPLHF. The rearrangement uses TRBV7-8 and TRBJ1-6; D unresolved. The CDR3 runs to 12 residues. Germline lookup yields CDR1 SGHVS and CDR2 FQNEAQ. Trimming removed 2 bases from V and 7 bases from J, with 3 bases in between. The full variable domain, its missing parts supplied by reference TRBV7-8 and TRBJ1-6, is GAGVSQSPRYKVAKRGQDVALRCDPISGHVSLFWYQQALGQGPEFLTYFQNEAQLDKSGLPSDRFFAERPEGSVSTLKIQRTQQEDSAVYLCASSLTNSPLHFGNGTRLTVT.

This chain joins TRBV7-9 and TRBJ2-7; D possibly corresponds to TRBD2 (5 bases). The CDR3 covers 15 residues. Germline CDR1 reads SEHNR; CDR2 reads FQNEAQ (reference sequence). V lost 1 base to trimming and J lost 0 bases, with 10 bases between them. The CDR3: CASSLEIGLSYEQYF. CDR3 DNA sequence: TGTGCCAGCAGCTTAGAGATTGGACTCTCCTACGAGCAGTACTTC.

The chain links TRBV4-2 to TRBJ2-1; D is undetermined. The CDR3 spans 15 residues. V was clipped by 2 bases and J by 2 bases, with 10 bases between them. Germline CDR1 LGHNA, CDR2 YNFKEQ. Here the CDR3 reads CASSQPDGAYNEQFF. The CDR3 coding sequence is TGTGCCAGCAGCCAACCCGACGGAGCCTACAATGAGCAGTTCTTC.

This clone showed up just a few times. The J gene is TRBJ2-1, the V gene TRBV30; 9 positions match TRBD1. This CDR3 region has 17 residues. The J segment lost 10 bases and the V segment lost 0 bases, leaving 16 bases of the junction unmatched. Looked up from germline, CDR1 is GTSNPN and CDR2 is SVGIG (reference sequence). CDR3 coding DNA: TGTGCCTGGAGTGTACTTTCGGGCGACAGGGGGGTTTGGGAGCAGTTCTTC. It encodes CAWSVLSGDRGVWEQFF.

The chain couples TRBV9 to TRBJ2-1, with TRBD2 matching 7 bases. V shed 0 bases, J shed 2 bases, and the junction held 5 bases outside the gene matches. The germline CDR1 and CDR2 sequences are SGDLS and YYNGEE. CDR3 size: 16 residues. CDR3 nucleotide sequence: TGTGCCAGCAGCGTAGCTTATCGGGGGGCCTACAATGAGCAGTTCTTC. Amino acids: CASSVAYRGAYNEQFF.

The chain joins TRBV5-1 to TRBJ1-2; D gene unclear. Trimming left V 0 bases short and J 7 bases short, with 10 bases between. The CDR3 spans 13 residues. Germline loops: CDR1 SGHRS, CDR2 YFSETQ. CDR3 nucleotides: TGCGCCAGCAGCTTGGATCGGGGAAGTGGCTACACCTTC. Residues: CASSLDRGSGYTF.

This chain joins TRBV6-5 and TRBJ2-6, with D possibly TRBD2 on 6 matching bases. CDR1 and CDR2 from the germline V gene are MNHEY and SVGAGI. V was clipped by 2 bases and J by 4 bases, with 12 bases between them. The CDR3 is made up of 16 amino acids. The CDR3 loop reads CASSYGGGAGANVLTF. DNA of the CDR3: TGTGCCAGCAGTTACGGTGGCGGGGCCGGGGCCAACGTCCTGACTTTC.

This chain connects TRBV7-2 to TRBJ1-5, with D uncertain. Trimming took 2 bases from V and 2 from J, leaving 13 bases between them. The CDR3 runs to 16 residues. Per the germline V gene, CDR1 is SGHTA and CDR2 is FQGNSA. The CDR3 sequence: CASSLNGGIGNQPQHF. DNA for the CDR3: TGTGCCAGCAGCTTAAACGGAGGTATTGGCAATCAGCCCCAGCATTTT.

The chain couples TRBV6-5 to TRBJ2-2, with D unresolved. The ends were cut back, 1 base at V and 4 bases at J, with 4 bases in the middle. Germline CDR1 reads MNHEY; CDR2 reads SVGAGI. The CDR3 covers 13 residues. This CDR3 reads CASSYLATGELFF. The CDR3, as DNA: TGTGCCAGCAGTTACTTGGCCACCGGGGAGCTGTTTTTT.

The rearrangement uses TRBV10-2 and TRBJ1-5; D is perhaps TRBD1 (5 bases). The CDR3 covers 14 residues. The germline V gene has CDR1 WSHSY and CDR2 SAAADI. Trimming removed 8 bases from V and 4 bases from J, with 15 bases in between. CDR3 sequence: CASARDVSNQPQHF. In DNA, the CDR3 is TGCGCCAGCGCCCGGGACGTCTCAAATCAGCCCCAGCATTTT.

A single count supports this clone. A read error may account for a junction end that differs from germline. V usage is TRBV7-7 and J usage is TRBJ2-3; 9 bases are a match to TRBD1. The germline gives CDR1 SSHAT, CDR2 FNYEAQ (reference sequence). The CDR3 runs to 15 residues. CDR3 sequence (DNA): TGTGCTAGCAGCCCCGGGACAGGGTTTACAGATACGCAGTATTTT. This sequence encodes CASSPGTGFTDTQYF.

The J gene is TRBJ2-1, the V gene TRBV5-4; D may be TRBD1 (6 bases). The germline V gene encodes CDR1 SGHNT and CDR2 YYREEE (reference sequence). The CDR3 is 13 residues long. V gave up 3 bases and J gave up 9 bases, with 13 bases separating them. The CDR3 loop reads CASSSAGDGEQFF. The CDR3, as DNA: TGTGCCAGCAGCTCCGCAGGGGACGGTGAGCAGTTCTTC.